Each of the 23 T cell receptor beta chains below was sequenced from the same sample in a study of memory CD4+ T cells and cytomegalovirus serostatus. The sort gate was single viable CD3+CD4+CD8-CD45RO+ cells for memory CD4+ T cells. Sequencing used immunoSEQ multiplex PCR; TCRdb keeps in-frame clones, though not all of them. The table shows tens of thousands of clones, with about 81% occurring only once. What was sequenced was memory CD4+ T cells from blood. The receptor source for this set is an adult in good health and CMV-seronegative.

The rearrangement joins TRBV9 to TRBJ1-2, with D possibly being TRBD1 (5 bases). Trimming took off 0 bases at V and 4 bases at J, with 13 bases between the two ends. Germline CDR1 and CDR2: SGDLS and YYNGEE. This CDR3 has 15 amino acids. DNA for the CDR3: TGTGCCAGCAGCGTAGGGGGGGGAGCGGCCTATGGCTACACCTTC. This sequence encodes CASSVGGGAAYGYTF.

The V gene is TRBV6-4, the J gene TRBJ1-3; D gene ambiguous. This CDR3 comprises 16 residues. V was clipped by 5 bases and J by 0 bases, with 14 bases between them. The germline V gene encodes CDR1 MRHNA and CDR2 SNTAGT. The CDR3: CASSHNSRSSGNTIYF. CDR3 nucleotides: TGTGCCAGCAGTCACAACTCCCGAAGCTCTGGAAACACCATATATTTT.

CDR3: CASSLGTSGGTQETQYF. The CDR3 DNA reads TGTGCCAGCAGCTTGGGGACTAGCGGGGGAACACAAGAGACCCAGTACTTC. The chain is built from TRBV5-4 and TRBJ2-5, with 13 bases aligning to TRBD2. The V segment lost 0 bases and the J segment 2 bases; nucleotides outside the gene matches: 4. The CDR3 length is 17 residues. CDR1 is SGHNT and CDR2 is YYREEE in the germline V gene (reference sequence).

This clone was seen more than once but under ten times. The chain couples TRBV7-2 to TRBJ1-5; 8 nucleotides match TRBD1. The J segment lost 4 bases and the V segment lost 5 bases, leaving 4 bases of the junction unmatched. This CDR3 comprises 14 residues. Germline-derived CDR1 and CDR2 are SGHTA and FQGNSA. The CDR3 DNA sequence: TGTGCCAGCAGCGGCGACAGGGGAAATCAGCCCCAGCATTTT. The encoded protein is CASSGDRGNQPQHF. Full variable domain (missing parts from reference TRBV7-2 and TRBJ1-5): GAGVSQSPSNKVTEKGKDVELRCDPISGHTALYWYRQSLGQGLEFLIYFQGNSAPDKSGLPSDRFSAERTGGSVSTLTIQRTQQEDSAVYLCASSGDRGNQPQHFGDGTRLSIL.

CDR3 amino acids: CAWSGTGRDYTF. The DNA of the CDR3 is TGTGCCTGGAGTGGAACAGGGAGAGACTACACCTTC. The chain links TRBV30 to TRBJ1-2; D is possibly TRBD1 (6 bases). The CDR3 is made up of 12 amino acids. V dropped 1 base and J dropped 10 bases, with 13 bases sitting between them. Germline CDR1 GTSNPN, CDR2 SVGIG (reference sequence).

The CDR3 reads CSALIYYGYTF. For the CDR3, the DNA is TGCAGTGCCCTTATTTACTATGGCTACACCTTC. This chain connects TRBV20-1 to TRBJ1-2; D remains ambiguous. Trimming removed 6 bases at V and 3 bases at J, with 8 bases between. Germline V gene sequence: CDR1 DFQATT, CDR2 SNEGSKA (reference sequence). This CDR3 spans 11 amino acids.

The rearrangement joins TRBV7-8 to TRBJ2-2; TRBD2 matches 12 bases. CDR1 is SGHVS, CDR2 FQNEAQ, per germline. The V segment lost 4 bases and the J segment 4 bases; nucleotides outside the gene matches: 4. This CDR3 spans 16 amino acids. CDR3 amino acids: CASSSRLAGVTGELFF. The CDR3 DNA reads as TGTGCCAGCAGCTCCCGACTAGCGGGGGTCACCGGGGAGCTGTTTTTT.

This sequence joins TRBV30 and TRBJ1-6; 11 bases line up with TRBD1. V was pared by 3 bases and J by 9 bases, with 7 bases of the junction left unmatched. Looked up from germline, CDR1 is GTSNPN and CDR2 is SVGIG (reference sequence). This CDR3 is 15 amino acids long. CDR3 region: CAWRPPGTGGSPLHF. CDR3 coding DNA: TGTGCCTGGAGACCGCCCGGGACAGGGGGTTCACCCCTCCACTTT.

The V and J genes are TRBV5-6 and TRBJ2-5, with TRBD2 as a possible D gene (6 bases). This CDR3 has 13 amino acids. Between the trimmed V and J ends, which lost 9 bases and 2 bases, there was a span of 14 bases. The germline gives CDR1 SGHDT, CDR2 YYEEEE. The CDR3 here is CATSRRAQETQYF. Here the CDR3 DNA reads TGTGCCACTTCCAGGAGGGCTCAAGAGACCCAGTACTTC.

This clone was recorded only once. The J gene is TRBJ1-2, the V gene TRBV7-2; D might be TRBD1 (5 bases). CDR1 is SGHTA, CDR2 FQGNSA, per germline. Trimming removed 1 base at V and 2 bases at J, with 8 bases between. There are 14 residues in the CDR3. The CDR3 spells CASSLGGPNYGYTF. DNA for the CDR3: TGTGCCAGCAGCTTAGGGGGACCCAACTATGGCTACACCTTC.

The chain combines TRBV10-3 with TRBJ1-1, with unresolved D. Trimming took 8 bases from V and 3 from J, leaving 25 bases between them. The CDR3 covers 17 residues. Germline CDR1 reads ENHRY; CDR2 reads SYGVKD. The CDR3 sequence: CAISGGKAARADTEAFF. The CDR3 DNA reads TGTGCCATCTCGGGTGGGAAGGCCGCAAGGGCGGACACTGAAGCTTTCTTT.

The V and J genes are TRBV19 and TRBJ1-2, with D tentatively TRBD1 (5 bases). Trimming pared 2 bases from V and 0 bases from J, leaving 7 bases between. The CDR3 contains 14 residues. Per germline, CDR1 LNHDA and CDR2 SQIVND (reference sequence). As DNA, the CDR3 is TGTGCCAGTAGTATAACAGGAGCTAACTATGGCTACACCTTC. This codes for CASSITGANYGYTF. Full variable domain (missing parts from reference TRBV19 and TRBJ1-2): DGGITQSPKYLFRKEGQNVTLSCEQNLNHDAMYWYRQDPGQGLRLIYYSQIVNDFQKGDIAEGYSVSREKKESFPLTVTSAQKNPTAFYLCASSITGANYGYTFGSGTRLTVV.

The chain carries TRBV7-3 and TRBJ1-1; unclear D gene. This CDR3 spans 13 amino acids. V was shortened by 1 base and J by 2 bases, with 5 bases between the two germline ends. Germline V lookup: CDR1 SGHTA, CDR2 FQGTGA. In nucleotides, the CDR3 is TGTGCCAGCAGCTTAAACACAAACACTGAAGCTTTCTTT. It specifies CASSLNTNTEAFF.

This clone came up a few times. The chain combines TRBV25-1 with TRBJ1-1; the D is unclear. Trimming removed 1 base at V and 9 bases at J, with 9 bases between. The CDR3 is made up of 12 amino acids. Germline V gene lookup returns CDR1 MGHDK and CDR2 SYGVNS. CDR3 coding DNA: TGTGCCAGCAGTGAATCGAGAGGTAAAGCTTTCTTT. This sequence encodes CASSESRGKAFF. Using reference TRBV25-1 and TRBJ1-1 for the parts outside the CDR3, the full variable domain is EADIYQTPRYLVIGTGKKITLECSQTMGHDKMYWYQQDPGMELHLIHYSYGVNSTEKGDLSSESTVSRIRTEHFPLTLESARPSHTSQYLCASSESRGKAFFGQGTRLTVV.

This chain joins TRBV27 and TRBJ2-7; TRBD2 might be the D (5 bases). This CDR3 has 14 residues. V gave up 7 bases and J gave up 7 bases, with 20 bases separating them. In germline, CDR1 is MNHEY, CDR2 SMNVEV (reference sequence). CDR3 region: CASNPRGNPGEQYF. The CDR3 DNA follows: TGTGCCAGCAATCCTCGGGGAAATCCCGGGGAGCAGTACTTC.

The rearrangement uses TRBV18 and TRBJ2-7; D not resolved. V was clipped by 1 base and J by 7 bases, with 5 bases between them. Germline CDR1 and CDR2: KGHSH and LQKENI. The CDR3 loop spans 11 amino acids. The CDR3 reads CASSPLEEQYF. The CDR3 region has the DNA TGTGCCAGCTCACCACTGGAGGAGCAGTACTTC.

This chain links TRBV4-3 with TRBJ1-2; D is possibly TRBD1 (5 bases). Germline V CDR1 and CDR2: LGHNA, YSLEER. V shed 4 bases and J shed 8 bases, with 23 bases lying between them. The CDR3 has 16 amino acids. The CDR3 DNA sequence: TGCGCCAGCAGCCCCGAGAGAAGGGGATCAGGGCGGGGCTACACCTTC. Its translation is CASSPERRGSGRGYTF.

Only a few counts were recorded for this clone. This chain joins TRBV6-5 and TRBJ1-1; 8 nucleotides agree with TRBD1. Germline CDR1 MNHEY, CDR2 SVGAGI. There are 14 residues in the CDR3. Trimming at V came to 6 bases and at J to 10 bases, leaving 13 bases not matched to a gene. The CDR3 nucleotides are TGTGCCAGCAGCTACACCTCATCCGACAGGGGAGCTTTCTTT. Protein product: CASSYTSSDRGAFF.

Only one count was recorded for this clone. Sequence at one end of the junction differs from germline and may be a read error. The chain uses TRBV29-1 and TRBJ2-4; 14 nucleotides align to TRBD2. CDR1 and CDR2 (germline): SQVTM, ANQGSEA. The CDR3 consists of 15 residues. CDR3 in amino acids: CSVVTSGGARNIQYF. CDR3 in DNA: TGCAGCGTTGTGACTAGCGGGGGGGCCAGAAACATTCAGTACTTC.

The chain has TRBV4-2 and TRBJ2-1, with 9 bases matching TRBD2. V lost 1 base to trimming and J lost 4 bases; unmatched junction nucleotides: 8. The CDR3 is 17 amino acids. Germline V gives CDR1 LGHNA, CDR2 YNFKEQ. Here the CDR3 reads CASSQVVSGGLYNEQFF. Here the CDR3 DNA reads TGTGCCAGCAGCCAAGTAGTTAGCGGGGGCCTATACAATGAGCAGTTCTTC.

Regarding this clone: At one end the junction does not follow the germline gene, possibly because of a read error. The chain couples TRBV16 to TRBJ1-5; no clear D. The CDR3 loop spans 13 amino acids. Germline CDR1 is KGHSY and CDR2 is FQNENV. The CDR3 reads CASSQLVHQAQHF. In DNA form, the CDR3 reads TGTGCCAGCAGCCAATTGGTCCATCAGGCCCAGCATTTT.

The chain links TRBV4-3 to TRBJ1-6; TRBD1 might be the D (5 bases). In germline, CDR1 is LGHNA, CDR2 YSLEER. The germline V and J ends were trimmed by 3 bases and 8 bases, with 11 bases remaining between them. The CDR3 sequence is 14 residues long. Written as DNA, the CDR3 is TGCGCCAGCAGCCAGCCCGGGACGGATTCACCCCTCCACTTT. Protein product: CASSQPGTDSPLHF.

This clone was recorded a few times. V and J are TRBV28 and TRBJ2-5; perhaps TRBD2 as D (5 bases). From germline, CDR1 is MDHEN and CDR2 SYDVKM. The CDR3 contains 14 residues. V dropped 2 bases and J dropped 5 bases, with 12 bases sitting between them. In nucleotides, the CDR3 is TGTGCCAGCAGTTTAGGTGGGAGTGGCGAGACCCAGTACTTC. Amino acids: CASSLGGSGETQYF. Filled out from reference TRBV28 and TRBJ2-5, the complete variable domain reads DVKVTQSSRYLVKRTGEKVFLECVQDMDHENMFWYRQDPGLGLRLIYFSYDVKMKEKGDIPEGYSVSREKKERFSLILESASTNQTSMYLCASSLGGSGETQYFGPGTRLLVL.